The 4 T cell receptor beta chains below were found in one sample sequenced in a study of OX40 agonist ivuxolimab in advanced cancers. Profiling relied on immunoSEQ multiplex PCR, and the TCRdb table lists in-frame clones only, not all of them. The data hold around 68,000 clones, with less than 95% observed a single time. Source: CD4+ or CD8+ T cells sorted from blood, taken in a trial of the OX40 agonist ivuxolimab. The receptors shown here come from an adult with an advanced solid tumor such as melanoma, head and neck, liver or kidney cancer.

The chain links TRBV5-6 to TRBJ2-5; 13 bases align to TRBD2. In germline, CDR1 is SGHDT, CDR2 YYEEEE. This CDR3 has 17 amino acids. After removal of 2 bases from V and 0 bases from J, the junction contained 4 bases not matched to a gene. The CDR3 protein is CASSFRTSGSDQETQYF. The CDR3 DNA reads as TGTGCCAGCAGCTTCAGGACTAGCGGGAGTGACCAAGAGACCCAGTACTTC.

This chain connects TRBV2 to TRBJ1-2, with D perhaps matching TRBD1 (6 bases). The CDR3 is made up of 13 amino acids. V was trimmed by 4 bases and J by 7 bases, leaving 13 bases between them. The germline gives CDR1 SNHLY, CDR2 FYNNEI. The CDR3 coding sequence is TGTGCCAGCAGTGCAGGGGAAGTAAGTGGCTACACCTTC. The encoded protein is CASSAGEVSGYTF.

J is TRBJ1-2 and V is TRBV5-1; TRBD1 might be the D (6 bases). Germline CDR1 and CDR2: SGHRS and YFSETQ. The ends were cut back, 4 bases at V and 5 bases at J, with 15 bases in the middle. CDR3 length: 14 amino acids. DNA of the CDR3: TGCGCCAGCAGCGAGGACCAAGGGGGATATGGCTACACCTTC. This encodes CASSEDQGGYGYTF.

The CDR3 DNA is TGTGCCTGCTATCGGGGGGGAAACACCATATATTTT. Its translation: CACYRGGNTIYF. V and J are TRBV30 and TRBJ1-3; possibly TRBD1 for D (5 bases). The length of the CDR3 is 12 residues. V was trimmed by 6 bases and J by 4 bases, leaving 10 bases between them. Per germline, CDR1 GTSNPN and CDR2 SVGIG (reference sequence).